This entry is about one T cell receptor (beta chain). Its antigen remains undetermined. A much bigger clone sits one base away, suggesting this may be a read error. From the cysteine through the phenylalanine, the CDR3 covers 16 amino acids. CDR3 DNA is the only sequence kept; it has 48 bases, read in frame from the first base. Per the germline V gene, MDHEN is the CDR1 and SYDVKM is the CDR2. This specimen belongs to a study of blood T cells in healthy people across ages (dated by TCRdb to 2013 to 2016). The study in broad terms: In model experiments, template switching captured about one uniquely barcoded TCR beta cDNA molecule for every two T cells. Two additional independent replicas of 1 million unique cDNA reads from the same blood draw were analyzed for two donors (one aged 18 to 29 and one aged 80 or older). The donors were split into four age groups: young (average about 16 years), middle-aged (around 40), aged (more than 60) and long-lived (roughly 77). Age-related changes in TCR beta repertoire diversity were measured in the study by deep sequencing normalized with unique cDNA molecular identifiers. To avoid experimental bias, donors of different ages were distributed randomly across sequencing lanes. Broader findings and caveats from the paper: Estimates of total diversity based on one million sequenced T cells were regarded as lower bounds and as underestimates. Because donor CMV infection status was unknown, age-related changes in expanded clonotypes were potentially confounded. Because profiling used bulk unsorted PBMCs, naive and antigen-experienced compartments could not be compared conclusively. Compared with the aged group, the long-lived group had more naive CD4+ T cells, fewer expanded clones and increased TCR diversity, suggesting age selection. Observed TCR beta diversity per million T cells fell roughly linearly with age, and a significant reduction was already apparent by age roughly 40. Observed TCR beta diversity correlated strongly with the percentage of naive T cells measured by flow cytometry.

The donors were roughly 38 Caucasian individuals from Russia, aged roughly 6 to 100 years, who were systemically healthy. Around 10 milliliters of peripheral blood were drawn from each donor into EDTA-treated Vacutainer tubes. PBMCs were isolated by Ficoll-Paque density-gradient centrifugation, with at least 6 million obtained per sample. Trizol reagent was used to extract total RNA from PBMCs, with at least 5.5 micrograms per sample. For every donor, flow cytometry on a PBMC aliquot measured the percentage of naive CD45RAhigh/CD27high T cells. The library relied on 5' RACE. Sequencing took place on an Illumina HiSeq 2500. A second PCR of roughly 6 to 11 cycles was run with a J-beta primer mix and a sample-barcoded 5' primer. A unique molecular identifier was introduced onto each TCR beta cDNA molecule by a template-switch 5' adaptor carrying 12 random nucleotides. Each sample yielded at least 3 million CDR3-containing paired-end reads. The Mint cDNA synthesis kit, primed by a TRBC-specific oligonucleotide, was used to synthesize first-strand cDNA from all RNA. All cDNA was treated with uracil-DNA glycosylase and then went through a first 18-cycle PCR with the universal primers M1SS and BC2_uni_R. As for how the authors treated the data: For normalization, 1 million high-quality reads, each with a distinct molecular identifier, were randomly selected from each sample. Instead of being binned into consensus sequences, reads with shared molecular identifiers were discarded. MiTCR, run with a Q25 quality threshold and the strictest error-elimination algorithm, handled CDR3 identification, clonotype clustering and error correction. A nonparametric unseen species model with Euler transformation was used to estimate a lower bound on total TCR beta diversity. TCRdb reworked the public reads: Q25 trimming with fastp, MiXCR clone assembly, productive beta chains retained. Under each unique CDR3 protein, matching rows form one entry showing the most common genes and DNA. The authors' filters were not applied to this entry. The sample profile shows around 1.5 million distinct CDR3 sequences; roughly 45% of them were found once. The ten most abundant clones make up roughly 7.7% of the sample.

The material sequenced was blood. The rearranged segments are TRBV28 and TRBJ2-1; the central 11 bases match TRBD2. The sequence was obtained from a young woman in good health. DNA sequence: TGTGCCAGCAGTCCCCCGACTAGCGGGGTATACAATGAGCAGTTGTTC. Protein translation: CASSPPTSGVYNEQLF. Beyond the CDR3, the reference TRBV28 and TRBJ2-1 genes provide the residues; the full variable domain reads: DVKVTQSSRYLVKRTGEKVFLECVQDMDHENMFWYRQDPGLGLRLIYFSYDVKMKEKGDIPEGYSVSREKKERFSLILESASTNQTSMYLCASSPPTSGVYNEQLFGPGTRLTVL.